This TCR beta chain is from a study of CD8+ T cells in alopecia areata. Overall study findings and caveats: While tofacitinib was given, many expanded lesional clones persisted in scalp and blood. Against the mouse data, patients shared TCRs less clearly, possibly for HLA reasons.

Stated treatment: oral pan-JAK inhibitor, 5-10 mg twice daily. Individuals with alopecia areata gave both lesional scalp punch biopsies and peripheral blood for collection. The CDR3 runs 14 residues. CDR1 and CDR2 from the germline V gene are SQVTM and ANQGSEA. V lost 6 bases, J lost 1 base, and 4 bases stayed unmatched. cDNA prepared by RNA extraction and subsequent reverse transcription served as the template for sequencing. Using immunoSEQ multiplex PCR, the repertoire was profiled, and TCRdb retains in-frame clones only, with some absent. The data contain 150,000 to 200,000 clones, less than 75% of them singletons. On this clone itself: What it binds is unknown.

Source: CD4+ T cells sorted from blood, taken between weeks 55 and 65, from a patient treated with tofacitinib. This receptor was obtained from a human donor with alopecia areata. The chain is built from TRBV29-1 and TRBJ2-2, with 8 nucleotides matching TRBD2. CDR3 sequence (DNA): TGCAGCGTGGATCTAGCGGGGAACACCGGGGAGCTGTTTTTT. It translates to CSVDLAGNTGELFF.